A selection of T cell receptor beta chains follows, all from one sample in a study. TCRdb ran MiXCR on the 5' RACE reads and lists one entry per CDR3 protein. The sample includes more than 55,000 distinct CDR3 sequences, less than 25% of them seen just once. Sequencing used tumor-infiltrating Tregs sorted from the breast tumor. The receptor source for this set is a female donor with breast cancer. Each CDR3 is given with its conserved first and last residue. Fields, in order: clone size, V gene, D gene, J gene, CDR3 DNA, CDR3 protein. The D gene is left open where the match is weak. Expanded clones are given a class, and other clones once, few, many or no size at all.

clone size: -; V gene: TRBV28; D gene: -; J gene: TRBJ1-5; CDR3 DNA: TGTGCCAGCAGCCCCGGGAACCGAACTAGCAATCAGCCCCAGCATTTT; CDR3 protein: CASSPGNRTSNQPQHF
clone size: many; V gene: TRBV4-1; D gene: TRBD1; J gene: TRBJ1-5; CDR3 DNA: TGCGCCAGCAGCCAAGACCCCTGGACAGGGGTAAATCAGCCCCAGCATTTT; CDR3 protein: CASSQDPWTGVNQPQHF
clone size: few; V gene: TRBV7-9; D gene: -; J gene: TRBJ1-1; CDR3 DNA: TGTGCCAGCAGCTTTGCCGTGGGCACTGAAGCTTTCTTT; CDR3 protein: CASSFAVGTEAFF
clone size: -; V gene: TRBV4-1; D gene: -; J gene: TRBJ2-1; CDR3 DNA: TGCGCCAGCAGCCAACTTACCCGGGACGTTCGGCAGTTCTTC; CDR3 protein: CASSQLTRDVRQFF
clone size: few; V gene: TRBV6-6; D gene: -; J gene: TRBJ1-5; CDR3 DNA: TGTGCCAGCGGGCATCTCAGGGTTACCAATCAGCCCCAGCATTTT; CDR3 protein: CASGHLRVTNQPQHF
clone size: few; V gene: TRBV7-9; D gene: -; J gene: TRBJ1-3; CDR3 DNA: TGTGCCAGCAGCTTAGGGTCCTACTCTGGAAACACCATATATTTT; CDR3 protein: CASSLGSYSGNTIYF
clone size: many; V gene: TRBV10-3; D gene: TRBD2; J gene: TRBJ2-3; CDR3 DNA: TGTGCCATCAGTGACCGGCTAGCGGGGAAAGATACGCAGTATTTT; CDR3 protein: CAISDRLAGKDTQYF
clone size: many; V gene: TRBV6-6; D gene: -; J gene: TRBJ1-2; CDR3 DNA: TGTGCCAGCCGGGCGGAGGGGAGTGGCTACACCTTC; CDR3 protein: CASRAEGSGYTF
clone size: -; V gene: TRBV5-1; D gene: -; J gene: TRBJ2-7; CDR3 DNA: TGCGCCAGCAGCTTGTTTCAGGGTAACCACGAGCAGTACTTC; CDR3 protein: CASSLFQGNHEQYF
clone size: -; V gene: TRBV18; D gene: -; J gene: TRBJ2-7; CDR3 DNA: TGTGCCAGCTCACCATCCGCGATGTTCTACGAGCAGTACTTC; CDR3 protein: CASSPSAMFYEQYF
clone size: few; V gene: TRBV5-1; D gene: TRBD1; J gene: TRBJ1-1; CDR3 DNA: TGCGCCAGCAGCTTGGCCCAGGGGGCATCAACTGAAGCTTTCTTT; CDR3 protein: CASSLAQGASTEAFF
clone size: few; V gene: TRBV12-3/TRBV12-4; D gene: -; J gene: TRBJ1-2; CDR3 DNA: TGTGCCAGCAGTAAGGACAGTAACAACTATGGCTACACCTTC; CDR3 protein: CASSKDSNNYGYTF
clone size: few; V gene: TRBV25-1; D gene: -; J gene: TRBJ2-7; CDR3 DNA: TGTGCCAGCAGTGAATCCAGTTACGAGCAGTACTTC; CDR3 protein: CASSESSYEQYF
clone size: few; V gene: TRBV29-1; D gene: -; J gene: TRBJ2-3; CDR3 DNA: TGCAGCGCCATCGGGACCTCGGGGCAGTATTTT; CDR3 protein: CSAIGTSGQYF
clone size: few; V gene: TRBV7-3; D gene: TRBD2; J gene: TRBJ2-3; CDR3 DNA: TGTGCCAGCAGCCGCGGGACTAGCGGGGGGGCGACAGATACGCAGTATTTT; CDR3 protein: CASSRGTSGGATDTQYF
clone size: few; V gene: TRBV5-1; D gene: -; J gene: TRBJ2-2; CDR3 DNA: TGCGCCAGCAGCCCACGGGGTTCGGAGACCGGGGAGCTGTTTTTT; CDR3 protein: CASSPRGSETGELFF
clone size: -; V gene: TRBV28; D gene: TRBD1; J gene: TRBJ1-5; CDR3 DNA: TGTGCCAGCAGCCTAATAAGGGGGCTTAGCAATCAGCCCCAGCATTTT; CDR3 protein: CASSLIRGLSNQPQHF
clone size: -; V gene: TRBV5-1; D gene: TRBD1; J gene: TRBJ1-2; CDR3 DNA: TGCGCCAGCAGCTTGGATTCACAGGGGGCAAACCATGGCTACACCTTC; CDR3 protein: CASSLDSQGANHGYTF
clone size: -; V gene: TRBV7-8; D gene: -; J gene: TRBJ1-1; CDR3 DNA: TGTGCCAGCGGTAGAGACGGTTTCGACACTGAAGCTTTCTTT; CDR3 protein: CASGRDGFDTEAFF
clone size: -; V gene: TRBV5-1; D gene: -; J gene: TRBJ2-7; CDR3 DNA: TGCGCCAGCAGCTCGGAGGGTTCCTACGAGCAGCACTTC; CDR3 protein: CASSSEGSYEQHF
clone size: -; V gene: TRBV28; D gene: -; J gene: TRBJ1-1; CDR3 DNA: TGTGCCAGCAGTTTAAACGGGGCAGGGAGGCGTGAAGCTTTCTTT; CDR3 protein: CASSLNGAGRREAFF
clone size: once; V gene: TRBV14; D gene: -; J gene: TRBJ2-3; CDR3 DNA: TGTGCCAGCAGCCAAGAACTACCCGGGCAAGATACGCAGTATTTT; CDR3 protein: CASSQELPGQDTQYF
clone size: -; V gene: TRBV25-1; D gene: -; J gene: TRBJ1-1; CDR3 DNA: TGTGCCAGCAGTGAGGGGGGCTTTTTTAGGTTCGACACTGAAGCTTTCTTT; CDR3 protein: CASSEGGFFRFDTEAFF
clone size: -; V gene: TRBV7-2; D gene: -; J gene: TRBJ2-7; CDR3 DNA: TGTGCCAGCAGCGCCCTAGGGCTAGGTTACGAGCAGTACTTC; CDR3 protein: CASSALGLGYEQYF
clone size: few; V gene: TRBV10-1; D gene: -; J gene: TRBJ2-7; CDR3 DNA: TGCGCCAGCAGTGCGACATTGAACTACGAGCAGTACTTC; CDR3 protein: CASSATLNYEQYF
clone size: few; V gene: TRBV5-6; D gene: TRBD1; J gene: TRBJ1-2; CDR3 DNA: TGTGCCAGCAGCCGGGACAGGGGTCATGGCTACACCTTC; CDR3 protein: CASSRDRGHGYTF
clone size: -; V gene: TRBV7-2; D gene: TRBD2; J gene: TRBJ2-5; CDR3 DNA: TGTGCCAGCAGCCCCTCTAGCGGGTTGGGTGAGGCCCAGTACTTC; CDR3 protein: CASSPSSGLGEAQYF
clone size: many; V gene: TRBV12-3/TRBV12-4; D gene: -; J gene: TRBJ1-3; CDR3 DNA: TGTGCCAGCAGCCCGGACCCTTTCTCTGGAAACACCATATATTTT; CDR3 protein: CASSPDPFSGNTIYF
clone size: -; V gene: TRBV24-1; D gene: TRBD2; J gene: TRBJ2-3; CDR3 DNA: TGTGCCACCACCGCTAGCGGGAGGGCCACAGATACGCAGTATTTT; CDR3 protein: CATTASGRATDTQYF
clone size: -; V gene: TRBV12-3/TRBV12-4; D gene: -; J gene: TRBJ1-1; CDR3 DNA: TGTGCCAGCAAACTTAAAGGGCAGGTCCCGAACACTGAAGCTTTCTTT; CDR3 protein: CASKLKGQVPNTEAFF
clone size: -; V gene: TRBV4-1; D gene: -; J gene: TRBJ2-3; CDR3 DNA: TGCGCCAGCAGCCCGGGGGCAGGGTCTAGCACAGATACGCAGTATTTT; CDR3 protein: CASSPGAGSSTDTQYF
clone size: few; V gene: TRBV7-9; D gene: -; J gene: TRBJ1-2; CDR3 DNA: TGTGCCAGCAGCTTAGTCGGCAGGGGTGGCTACACCTTC; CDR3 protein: CASSLVGRGGYTF
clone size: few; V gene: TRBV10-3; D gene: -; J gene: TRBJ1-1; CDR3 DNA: TGTGCCATCAGTTCCTGGAACACTGAAGCTTTCTTT; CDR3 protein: CAISSWNTEAFF
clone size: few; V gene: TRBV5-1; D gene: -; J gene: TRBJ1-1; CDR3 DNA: TGCGCCAGCAGCTCTGGGGACACTGAAGCTTTCTTT; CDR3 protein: CASSSGDTEAFF
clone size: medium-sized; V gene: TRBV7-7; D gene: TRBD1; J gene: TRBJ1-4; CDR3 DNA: TGTGCTAGCAGCTTAAGACAGGGATCAGCTAATGAAAAACTGTTTTTT; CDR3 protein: CASSLRQGSANEKLFF
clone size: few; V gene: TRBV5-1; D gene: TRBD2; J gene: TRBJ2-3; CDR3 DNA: TGCGCCAGCAGACAAGACCCTAGCGGGACTAGCACAGATACGCAGTATTTT; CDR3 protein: CASRQDPSGTSTDTQYF
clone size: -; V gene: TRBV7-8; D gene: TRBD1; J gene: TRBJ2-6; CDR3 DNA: TGTGCCAGCAGCTTTCAGGGGGCGCGGAGCGCCAACGTCCTGACTTTC; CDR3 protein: CASSFQGARSANVLTF
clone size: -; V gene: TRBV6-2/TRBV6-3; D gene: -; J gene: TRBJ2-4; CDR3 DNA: TGTGCCAGCTGGGAGCAGGTGGACATTCAGTACTTC; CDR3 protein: CASWEQVDIQYF
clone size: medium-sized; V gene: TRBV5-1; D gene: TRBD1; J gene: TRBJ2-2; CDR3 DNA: TGCGCCAGCAGCTTGGCCCTTTCAGGGACAGCCGGGGAGCTGTTTTTT; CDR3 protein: CASSLALSGTAGELFF
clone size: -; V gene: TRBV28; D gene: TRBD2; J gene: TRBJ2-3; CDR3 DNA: TGTGCCAGCAGCACGTCAGGGGGACTAGCATTAGAGACGCAGTATTTT; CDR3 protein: CASSTSGGLALETQYF
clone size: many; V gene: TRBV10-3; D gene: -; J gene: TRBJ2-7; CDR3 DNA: TGTGCCATCAGTCGAACTGGGGGTTCCTACGAGCAGTACTTC; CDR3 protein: CAISRTGGSYEQYF
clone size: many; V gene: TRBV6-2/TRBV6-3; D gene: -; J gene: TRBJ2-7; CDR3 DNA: TGTGCCAGCAGGCGATCTAATAAACAGGGAAGAACCGTGAACGAGCAGTACTTC; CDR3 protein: CASRRSNKQGRTVNEQYF
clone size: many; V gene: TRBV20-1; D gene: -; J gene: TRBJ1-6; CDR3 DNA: TGCAGTGCTAGTACGGGGGGGTTCCCCCGGTCACCCCTCCACTTT; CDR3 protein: CSASTGGFPRSPLHF
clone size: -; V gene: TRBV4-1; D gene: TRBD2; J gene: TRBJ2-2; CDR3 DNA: TGCGCCAGCAGCCAAATAAACAGCGGGGGGAACGCCGGGGAGCTGTTTTTT; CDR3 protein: CASSQINSGGNAGELFF
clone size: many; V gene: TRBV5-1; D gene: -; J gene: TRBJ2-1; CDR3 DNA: TGCGCCAGCAGCTTGGATCCAGGGAGTAACAATGAGCAGTTCTTC; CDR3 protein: CASSLDPGSNNEQFF
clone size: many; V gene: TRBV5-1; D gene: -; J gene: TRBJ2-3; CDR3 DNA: TGCGCCAGCAGCTTTGGACCAAGCACTGATACGCAGTATTTT; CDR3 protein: CASSFGPSTDTQYF
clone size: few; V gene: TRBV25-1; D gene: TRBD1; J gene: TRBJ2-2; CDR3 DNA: TGTGCCAGCAGGGGACAGGGGGCCGGGGAGCTGTTTTTT; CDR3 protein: CASRGQGAGELFF
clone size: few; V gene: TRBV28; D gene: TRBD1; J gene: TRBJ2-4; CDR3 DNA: TGTGCCAGCAGTTCGGGACAGTTATCGGGCATTCAGTACTTC; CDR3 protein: CASSSGQLSGIQYF
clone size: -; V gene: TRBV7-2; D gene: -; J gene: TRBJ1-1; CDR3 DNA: TGTGCCAGCAGCTTAGGTCAGGGCCGGGAAGCTTTCTTT; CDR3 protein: CASSLGQGREAFF
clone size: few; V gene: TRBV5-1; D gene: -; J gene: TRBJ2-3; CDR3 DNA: TGCGCCAGCAGCTTGGGGCAGGGTCCCACAGATACGCAGTATTTT; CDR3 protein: CASSLGQGPTDTQYF